This T cell receptor beta chain was sequenced for a study of shared clonotypes between healthy human individuals. The germline V gene has CDR1 GTSNPN and CDR2 SVGIG (reference sequence). Trimming shortened V by 3 bases and J by 3 bases, and 6 bases separated the two germline ends. CDR3 size: 12 residues. On this clone: Its target is unknown.

Assay used: immunoSEQ multiplex PCR; TCRdb lists only in-frame clones, some missing. The profile shows 2 million to 2.5 million clones, roughly 94% of them singletons. Study-wide results and limits: Despite large depth, sorted-subset datasets appeared incompletely sequenced.

The TCR sequence derives from a man between 18 and 29 years old in good health. This chain connects TRBV30 to TRBJ1-3, with unresolved D. Specimen: naive CD4+ T cells sorted from blood. Subset noted: CD45RA+ positively selected. Here the CDR3 DNA reads TGTGCCTGGAGCGCGGGTGGAAACACCATATATTTT. The encoded protein is CAWSAGGNTIYF.